This TCR beta chain was sequenced in a study of blood T cells in healthy people across ages. On this clonotype itself: As yet, its antigen is unknown.

PCR was performed a second time for about 6 to 11 cycles using a sample-barcoded 5' primer and a J-beta primer mix. TCRdb called the 5' RACE reads again in MiXCR, with one record for every CDR3 protein. The data hold 1.2 million to 1.5 million distinct CDR3 sequences, with approximately 42% observed a single time. Germline V gene sequence: CDR1 MGHRA, CDR2 YSYEKL. There are 18 residues in the CDR3. Findings and limits, study-wide: The study found more naive CD4+ cells and higher diversity in long-lived than aged donors.

The sequence was obtained from a woman between 18 and 30 years old in good health. The chain has TRBV4-1 and TRBJ2-7; TRBD2 aligns across 11 bases. Near its end, the DNA agrees better with TRBJ2-5, so the J call may be wrong. Sequenced material: blood. DNA of the CDR3: TGCGCCAGCAGCCAAGATTCCCTAGCGGGGGGAATACAAGAGACCCAGTACTTC. Amino acid sequence: CASSQDSLAGGIQETQYF.